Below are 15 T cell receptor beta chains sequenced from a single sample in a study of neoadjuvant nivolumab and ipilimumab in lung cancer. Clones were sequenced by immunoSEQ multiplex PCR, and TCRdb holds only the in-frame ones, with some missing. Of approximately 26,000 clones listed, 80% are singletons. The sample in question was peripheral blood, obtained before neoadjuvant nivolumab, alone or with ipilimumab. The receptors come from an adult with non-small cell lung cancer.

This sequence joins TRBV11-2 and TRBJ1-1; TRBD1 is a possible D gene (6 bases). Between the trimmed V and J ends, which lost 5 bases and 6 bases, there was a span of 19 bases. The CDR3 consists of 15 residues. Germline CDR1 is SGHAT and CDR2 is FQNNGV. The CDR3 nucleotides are TGTGCCAGCAGCCGAAGGACAGCGCTCATGGCTGAAGCTTTCTTT. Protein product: CASSRRTALMAEAFF.

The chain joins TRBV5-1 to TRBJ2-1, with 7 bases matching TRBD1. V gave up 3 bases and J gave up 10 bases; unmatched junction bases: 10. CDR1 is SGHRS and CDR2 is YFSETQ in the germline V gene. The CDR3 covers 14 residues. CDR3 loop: CASSYNDRVGEQFF. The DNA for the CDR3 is TGCGCCAGCAGCTATAACGACAGGGTCGGGGAGCAGTTCTTC.

The CDR3 sequence is CASSQLGSSGNTIYF. CDR3 DNA: TGCGCCAGCAGCCAACTTGGCAGCTCTGGAAACACCATATATTTT. The chain is built from TRBV4-3 and TRBJ1-3; D unresolved. The CDR3 is 15 amino acids. Germline values: CDR1 LGHNA, CDR2 YSLEER. Deletions cut 2 bases from V and 0 bases from J, with 8 bases between.

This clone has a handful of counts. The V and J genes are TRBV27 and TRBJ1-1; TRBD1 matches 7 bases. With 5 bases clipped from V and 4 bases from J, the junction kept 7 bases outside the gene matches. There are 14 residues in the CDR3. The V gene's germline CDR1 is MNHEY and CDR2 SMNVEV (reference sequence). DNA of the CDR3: TGTGCCAGCAGTCTCCGACAGGGTGTCACTGAAGCTTTCTTT. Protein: CASSLRQGVTEAFF.

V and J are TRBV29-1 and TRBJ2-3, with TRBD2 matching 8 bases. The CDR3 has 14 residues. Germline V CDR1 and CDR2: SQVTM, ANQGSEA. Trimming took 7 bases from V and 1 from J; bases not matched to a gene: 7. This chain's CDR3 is CSADSGVGTDTQYF. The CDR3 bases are TGCAGCGCTGATAGCGGGGTCGGCACAGATACGCAGTATTTT.

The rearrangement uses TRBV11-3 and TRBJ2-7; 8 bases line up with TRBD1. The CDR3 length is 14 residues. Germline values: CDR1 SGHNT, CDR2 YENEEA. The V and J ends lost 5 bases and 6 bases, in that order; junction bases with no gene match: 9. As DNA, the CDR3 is TGTGCCAGCAGCCCGGGACAGGAGAGGGGCGAGCAGTACTTC. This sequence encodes CASSPGQERGEQYF.

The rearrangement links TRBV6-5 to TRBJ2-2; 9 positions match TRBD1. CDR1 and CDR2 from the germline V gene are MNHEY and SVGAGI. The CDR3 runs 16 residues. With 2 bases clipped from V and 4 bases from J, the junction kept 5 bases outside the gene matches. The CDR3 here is CASSYAPTGGTGELFF. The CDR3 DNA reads TGTGCCAGCAGTTACGCGCCGACAGGGGGCACCGGGGAGCTGTTTTTT.

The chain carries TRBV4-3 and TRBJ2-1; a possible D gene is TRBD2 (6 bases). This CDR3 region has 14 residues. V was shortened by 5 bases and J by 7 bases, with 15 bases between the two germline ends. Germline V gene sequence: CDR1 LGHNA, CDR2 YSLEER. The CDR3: CASSGDSMGNEQFF. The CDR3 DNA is TGCGCCAGCAGCGGGGACTCAATGGGTAATGAGCAGTTCTTC.

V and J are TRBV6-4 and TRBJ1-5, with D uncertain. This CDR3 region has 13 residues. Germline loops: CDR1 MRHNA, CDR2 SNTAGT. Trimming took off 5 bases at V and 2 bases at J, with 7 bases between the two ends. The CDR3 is CASSPEGNQPQHF. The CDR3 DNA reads TGTGCCAGCAGTCCCGAGGGCAATCAGCCCCAGCATTTT.

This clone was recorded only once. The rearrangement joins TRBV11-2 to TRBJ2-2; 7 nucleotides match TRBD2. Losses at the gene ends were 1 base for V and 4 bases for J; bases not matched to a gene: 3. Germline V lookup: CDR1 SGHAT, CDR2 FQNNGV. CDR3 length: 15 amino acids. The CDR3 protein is CASSLAGGSTGELFF. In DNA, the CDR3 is TGTGCCAGCAGCTTAGCGGGGGGTAGCACCGGGGAGCTGTTTTTT. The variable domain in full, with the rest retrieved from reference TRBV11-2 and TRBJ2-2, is EAGVAQSPRYKIIEKRQSVAFWCNPISGHATLYWYQQILGQGPKLLIQFQNNGVVDDSQLPKDRFSAERLKGVDSTLKIQPAKLEDSAVYLCASSLAGGSTGELFFGEGSRLTVL.

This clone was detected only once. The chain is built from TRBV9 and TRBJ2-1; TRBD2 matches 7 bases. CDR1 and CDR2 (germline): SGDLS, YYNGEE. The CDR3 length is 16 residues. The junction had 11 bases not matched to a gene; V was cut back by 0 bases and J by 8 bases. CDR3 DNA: TGTGCCAGCAGCGTAGGTGGGCGGGAGTTCGAATATGAGCAGTTCTTC. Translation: CASSVGGREFEYEQFF.

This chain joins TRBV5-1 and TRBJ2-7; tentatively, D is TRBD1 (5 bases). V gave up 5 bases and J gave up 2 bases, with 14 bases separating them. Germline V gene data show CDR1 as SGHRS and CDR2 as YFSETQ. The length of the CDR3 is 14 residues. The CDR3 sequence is CASRPDTGAYEQYF. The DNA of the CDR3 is TGCGCCAGCAGACCGGACACAGGAGCCTACGAGCAGTACTTC.

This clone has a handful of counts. CDR3 loop: CASSDSGTGINYGYTF. CDR3 sequence (DNA): TGTGCCAGCAGTGACTCCGGGACAGGGATAAACTATGGCTACACCTTC. The V call is TRBV6-4, the J call TRBJ1-2; 9 bases match TRBD1. V shed 0 bases and J 2 bases; nucleotides not matched to a gene: 4. CDR1 and CDR2 from the germline V gene are MRHNA and SNTAGT. The CDR3 totals 16 residues.

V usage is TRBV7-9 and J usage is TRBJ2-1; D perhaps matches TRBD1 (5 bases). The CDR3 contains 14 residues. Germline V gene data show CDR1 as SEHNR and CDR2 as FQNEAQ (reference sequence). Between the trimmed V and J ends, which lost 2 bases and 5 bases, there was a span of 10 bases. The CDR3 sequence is CASSLSVGDNEQFF. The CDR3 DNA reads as TGTGCCAGCAGCTTAAGCGTAGGGGACAATGAGCAGTTCTTC.

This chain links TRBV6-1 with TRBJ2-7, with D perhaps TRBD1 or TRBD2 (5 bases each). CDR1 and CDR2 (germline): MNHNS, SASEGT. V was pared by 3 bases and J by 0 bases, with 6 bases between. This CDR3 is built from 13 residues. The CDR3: CASSEGPSYEQYF. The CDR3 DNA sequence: TGTGCCAGCAGTGAGGGACCCTCCTACGAGCAGTACTTC.